This T cell receptor beta chain stems from a study of a mutant IDH1 vaccine in newly diagnosed glioma. Documented time point: week 35, safety follow-up. What each vaccine dose contained was 300 ug of mutant IDH1 20-mer peptide, accompanied by topical imiquimod. The study gave patients eight vaccinations in weeks 1, 3, 5, 7, 11, 15, 19, 23. Some clones are missing from TCRdb's copy, which holds only in-frame ones; the method was immunoSEQ multiplex PCR. The sample shows tens of thousands of clones, around 86% of them seen only once. In the case of this clone: Antigen: not known.

This clonotype was obtained from a man aged 25-45 years with glioma. This material consisted of PBMCs, taken from a glioma patient whose treatment included an IDH1 peptide vaccine.

This CDR3 reads CASSKPSSGNTIYF. CDR3 DNA: TGTGCCAGCAGCAAGCCCAGCTCTGGAAACACCATATATTTT. The rearrangement uses TRBV2 and TRBJ1-3; the D is unclear. CDR1 is SNHLY, CDR2 FYNNEI, per germline. The ends were cut back, 6 bases at V and 0 bases at J, with 9 bases in the middle. This CDR3 comprises 14 residues.